The sequence of this T cell receptor (beta chain) was determined in a study of shared clonotypes between healthy human individuals. General study points: Some clonotypes were shared by all four sorted-subset donors, while others were not shared. The non-shared ones had lower generation probabilities than the shared ones.

Details on this clone: Its cognate antigen is unknown.

A deep-level run was used for the assay. Profiling relied on immunoSEQ multiplex PCR, and the TCRdb table lists in-frame clones only, not all of them. Here the sample spans approximately 2.1 million clones, 93% being singletons. Trimming pared 4 bases from V and 1 base from J, leaving 14 bases between. CDR3 size: 17 residues. The germline gives CDR1 SEHNR, CDR2 FQNEAQ (reference sequence). This chain joins TRBV7-9 and TRBJ2-6, with D possibly TRBD1 on 6 matching bases. The sequence was collected from a man aged 18 to 30 in good health. Some clones in this sample may be carry-over from other donors' samples. Material: naive CD4+ T cells from PBMCs. Subset reported: CD45RA+ positively selected. The CDR3 DNA follows: TGTGCCAGCAGCTCTCCCTGGGGGCGGTCTGGGGCCAACGTCCTGACTTTC. Its translation is CASSSPWGRSGANVLTF. The full variable domain, with the rest looked up from reference TRBV7-9 and TRBJ2-6, is DTGVSQNPRHKITKRGQNVTFRCDPISEHNRLYWYRQTLGQGPEFLTYFQNEAQLEKSRLLSDRFSAERPKGSFSTLEIQRTEQGDSAMYLCASSSPWGRSGANVLTFGAGSRLTVL.